This T cell receptor (beta chain) was sequenced for a study of T cell repertoires in cytomegalovirus infection. This clonotype was seen more than once but under ten times. What it recognizes is unknown. TCRdb recomputed calls from the reads with MiXCR, one row per CDR3 protein. The sample includes roughly 920,000 distinct CDR3 sequences, under 40% of them seen just once. General observations from the study: Clonotype analysis showed dominance of the ex vivo response by HLA-C-restricted CMV-specific TCR beta clonotypes.

Germline V gene data show CDR1 as DFQATT and CDR2 as SNEGSKA (reference sequence). The CDR3 runs to 16 residues. Trimming shortened V by 3 bases and J by 0 bases, and 16 bases separated the two germline ends. This TCR was recovered from a human donor in good health (CMV status not recorded). Some clones in this sample may be carry-over from other donors' samples. V and J are TRBV20-1 and TRBJ2-3, with D uncertain. The sequencing used cultured CD8+ T cells from PBMCs, collected from culture after CMV antigen stimulation. CDR3 sequence (DNA): TGCAGTGCTAGGGACCGACACTCCCCTAGCACAGATACGCAGTATTTT. It encodes CSARDRHSPSTDTQYF.